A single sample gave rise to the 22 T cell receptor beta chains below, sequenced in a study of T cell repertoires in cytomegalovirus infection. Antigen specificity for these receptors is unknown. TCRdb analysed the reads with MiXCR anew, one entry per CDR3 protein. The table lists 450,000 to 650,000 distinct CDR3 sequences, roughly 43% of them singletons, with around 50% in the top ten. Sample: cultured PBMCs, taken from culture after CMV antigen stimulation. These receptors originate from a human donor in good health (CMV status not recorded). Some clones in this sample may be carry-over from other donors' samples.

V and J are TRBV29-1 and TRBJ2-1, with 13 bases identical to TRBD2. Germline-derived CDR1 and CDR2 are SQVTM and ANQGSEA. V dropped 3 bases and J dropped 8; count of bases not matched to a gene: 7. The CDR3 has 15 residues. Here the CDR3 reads CSVDPLAGGIYEQFF. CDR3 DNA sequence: TGCAGCGTTGACCCACTAGCGGGGGGGATTTATGAGCAGTTCTTC.

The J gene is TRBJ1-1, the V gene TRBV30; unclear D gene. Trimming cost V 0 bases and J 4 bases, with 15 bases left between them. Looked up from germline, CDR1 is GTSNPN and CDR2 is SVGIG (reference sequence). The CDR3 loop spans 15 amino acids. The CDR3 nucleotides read TGTGCCTGGAGTGTACTCCTCAGGCTCAGCACTGAAGCTTTCTTT. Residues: CAWSVLLRLSTEAFF.

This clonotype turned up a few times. CDR3 nucleotide sequence: TGTGCCAGCAGCGAGACTAGCGGAGGTCTCAATGAGCAGTTCTTC. This translates into CASSETSGGLNEQFF. This chain uses TRBV9 with TRBJ2-1; 9 bases are a match to TRBD2. The CDR3 contains 15 residues. The J segment lost 6 bases and the V segment lost 3 bases, leaving 7 bases of the junction unmatched. Per the germline V gene, CDR1 is SGDLS and CDR2 is YYNGEE.

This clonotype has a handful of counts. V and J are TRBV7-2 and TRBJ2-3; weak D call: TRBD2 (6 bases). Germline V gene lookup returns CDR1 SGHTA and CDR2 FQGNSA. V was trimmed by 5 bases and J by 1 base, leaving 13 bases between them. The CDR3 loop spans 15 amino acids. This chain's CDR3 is CASSPRLGGTDTQYF. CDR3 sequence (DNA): TGTGCCAGCAGCCCAAGACTAGGGGGCACAGATACGCAGTATTTT.

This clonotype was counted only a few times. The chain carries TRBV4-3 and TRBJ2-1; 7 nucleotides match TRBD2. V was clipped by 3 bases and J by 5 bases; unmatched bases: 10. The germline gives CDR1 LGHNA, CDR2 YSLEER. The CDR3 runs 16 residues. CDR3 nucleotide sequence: TGCGCCAGCAGCCAGGGGACTACTGCCTTACACAATGAGCAGTTCTTC. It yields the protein CASSQGTTALHNEQFF.

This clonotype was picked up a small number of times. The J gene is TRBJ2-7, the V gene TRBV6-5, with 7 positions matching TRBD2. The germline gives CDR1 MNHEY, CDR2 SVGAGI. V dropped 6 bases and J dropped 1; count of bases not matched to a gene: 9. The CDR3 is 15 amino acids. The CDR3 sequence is CASSPWGGTSYEQYF. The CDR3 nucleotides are TGTGCCAGCAGCCCTTGGGGGGGGACGTCCTACGAGCAGTACTTC.

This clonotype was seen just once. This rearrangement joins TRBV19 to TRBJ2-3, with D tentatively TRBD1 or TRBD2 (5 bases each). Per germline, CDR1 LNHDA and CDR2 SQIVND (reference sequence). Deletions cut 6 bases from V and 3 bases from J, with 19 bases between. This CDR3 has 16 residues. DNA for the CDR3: TGTGCCAGTAGGGACACTGATGAGGGCCGGACAGATACGCAGTATTTT. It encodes CASRDTDEGRTDTQYF.

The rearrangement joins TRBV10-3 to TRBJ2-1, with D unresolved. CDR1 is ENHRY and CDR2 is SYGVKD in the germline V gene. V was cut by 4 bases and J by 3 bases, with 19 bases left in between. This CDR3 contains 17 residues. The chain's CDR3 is CAISGAPSKIGYNEQFF. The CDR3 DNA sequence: TGTGCCATCAGTGGGGCCCCGTCAAAGATTGGCTACAATGAGCAGTTCTTC.

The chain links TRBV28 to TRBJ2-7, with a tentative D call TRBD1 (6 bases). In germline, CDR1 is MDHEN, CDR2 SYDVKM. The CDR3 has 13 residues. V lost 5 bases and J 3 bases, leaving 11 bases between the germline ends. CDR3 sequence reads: CASSPRGFYEQYF. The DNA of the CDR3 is TGTGCCAGCAGTCCGAGGGGGTTCTACGAGCAGTACTTC.

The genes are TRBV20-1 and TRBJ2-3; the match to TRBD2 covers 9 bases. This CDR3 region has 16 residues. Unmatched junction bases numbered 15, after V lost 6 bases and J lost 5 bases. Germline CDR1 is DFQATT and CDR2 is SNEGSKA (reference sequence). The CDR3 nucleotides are TGCAGTGCCCCCGCCCTGCCAGCGGGGGGAATAGATACGCAGTATTTT. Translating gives CSAPALPAGGIDTQYF.

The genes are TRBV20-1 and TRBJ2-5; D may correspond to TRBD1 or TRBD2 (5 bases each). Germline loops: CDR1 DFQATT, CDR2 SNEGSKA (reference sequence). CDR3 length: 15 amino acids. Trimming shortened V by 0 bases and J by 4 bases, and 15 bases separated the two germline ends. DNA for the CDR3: TGCAGTGCTAGAGAACGGACTGGGGCGGCAGAGACCCAGTACTTC. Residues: CSARERTGAAETQYF.

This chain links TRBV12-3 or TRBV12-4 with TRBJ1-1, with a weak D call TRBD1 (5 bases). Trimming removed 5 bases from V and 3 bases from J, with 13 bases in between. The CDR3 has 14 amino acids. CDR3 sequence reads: CASSPFGTDTEAFF. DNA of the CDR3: TGTGCCAGCAGTCCCTTTGGGACCGACACTGAAGCTTTCTTT.

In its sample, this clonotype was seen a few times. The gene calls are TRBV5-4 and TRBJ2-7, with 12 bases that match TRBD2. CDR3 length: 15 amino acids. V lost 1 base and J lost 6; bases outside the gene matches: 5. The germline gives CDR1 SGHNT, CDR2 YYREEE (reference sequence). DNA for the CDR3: TGTGCCAGCAGCTTGAAAGGACTAGCGGGACGCGAGCAGTACTTC. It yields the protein CASSLKGLAGREQYF.

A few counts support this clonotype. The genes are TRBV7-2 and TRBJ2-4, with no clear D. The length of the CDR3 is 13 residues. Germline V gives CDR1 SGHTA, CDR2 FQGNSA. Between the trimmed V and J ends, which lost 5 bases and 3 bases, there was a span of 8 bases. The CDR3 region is CASSNPGKNIQYF. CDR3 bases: TGTGCCAGCAGCAACCCGGGCAAAAACATTCAGTACTTC.

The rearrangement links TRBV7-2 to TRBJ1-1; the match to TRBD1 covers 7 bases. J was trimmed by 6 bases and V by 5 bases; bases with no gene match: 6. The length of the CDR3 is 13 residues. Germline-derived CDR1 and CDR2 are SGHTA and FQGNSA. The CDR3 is CASSLRQGSEAFF. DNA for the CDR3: TGTGCCAGCAGCCTCCGACAGGGCTCTGAAGCTTTCTTT.

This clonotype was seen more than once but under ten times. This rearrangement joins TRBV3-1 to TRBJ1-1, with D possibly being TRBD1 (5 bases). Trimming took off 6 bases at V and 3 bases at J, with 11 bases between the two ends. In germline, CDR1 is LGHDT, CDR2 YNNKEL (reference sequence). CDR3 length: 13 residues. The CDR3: CASSSRVDTEAFF. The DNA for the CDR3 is TGTGCCAGCAGTAGCAGGGTAGACACTGAAGCTTTCTTT.

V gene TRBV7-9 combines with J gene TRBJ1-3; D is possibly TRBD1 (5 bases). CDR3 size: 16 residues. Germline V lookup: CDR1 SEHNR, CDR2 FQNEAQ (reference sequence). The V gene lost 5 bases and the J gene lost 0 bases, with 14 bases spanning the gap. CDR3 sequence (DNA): TGTGCCAGCAGCCAAAAGCAGGGATACTCTGGAAACACCATATATTTT. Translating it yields CASSQKQGYSGNTIYF.

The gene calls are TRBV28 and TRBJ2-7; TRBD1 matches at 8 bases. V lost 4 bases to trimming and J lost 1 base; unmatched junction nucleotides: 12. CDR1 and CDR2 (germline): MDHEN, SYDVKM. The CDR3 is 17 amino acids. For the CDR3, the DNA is TGTGCCAGCAGTTCCCAAAGACAGGGGTTTGGGTCCTACGAGCAGTACTTC. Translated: CASSSQRQGFGSYEQYF.

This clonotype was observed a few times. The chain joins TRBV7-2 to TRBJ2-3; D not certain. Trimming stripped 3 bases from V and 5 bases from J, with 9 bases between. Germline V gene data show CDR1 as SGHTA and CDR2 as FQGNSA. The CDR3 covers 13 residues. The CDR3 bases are TGTGCCAGCAGCTTCCAGGAAAGAGATACGCAGTATTTT. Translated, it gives CASSFQERDTQYF.

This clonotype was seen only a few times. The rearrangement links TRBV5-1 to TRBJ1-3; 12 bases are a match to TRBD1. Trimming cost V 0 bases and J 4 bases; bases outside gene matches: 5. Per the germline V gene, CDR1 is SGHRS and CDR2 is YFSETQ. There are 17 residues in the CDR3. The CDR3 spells CASSLAGQGAYGNTIYF. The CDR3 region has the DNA TGCGCCAGCAGCTTGGCGGGACAGGGGGCGTACGGAAACACCATATATTTT.

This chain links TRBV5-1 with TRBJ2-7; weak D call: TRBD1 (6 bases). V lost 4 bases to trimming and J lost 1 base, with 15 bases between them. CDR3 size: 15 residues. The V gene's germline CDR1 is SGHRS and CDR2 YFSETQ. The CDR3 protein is CASSEVDSLSYEQYF. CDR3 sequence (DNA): TGCGCCAGCAGCGAAGTGGACAGTCTTTCCTACGAGCAGTACTTC. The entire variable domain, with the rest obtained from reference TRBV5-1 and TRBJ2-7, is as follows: KAGVTQTPRYLIKTRGQQVTLSCSPISGHRSVSWYQQTPGQGLQFLFEYFSETQRNKGNFPGRFSGRQFSNSRSEMNVSTLELGDSALYLCASSEVDSLSYEQYFGPGTRLTVT.

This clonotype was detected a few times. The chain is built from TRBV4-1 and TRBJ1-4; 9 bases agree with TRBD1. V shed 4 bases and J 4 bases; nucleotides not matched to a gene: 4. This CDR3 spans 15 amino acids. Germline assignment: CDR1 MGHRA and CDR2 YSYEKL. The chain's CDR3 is CASSLQGQGNEKLFF. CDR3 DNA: TGCGCCAGCAGCCTCCAGGGACAGGGTAATGAAAAACTGTTTTTT.